This T cell receptor (beta chain) was documented in a study of post-analysis software for immune sequencing data. Study-level information: The courses of disease that were included comprised relapsing-remitting, secondary progressive and progressive-relapsing multiple sclerosis.

The TCR beta cDNA libraries contained unique molecular identifiers. TCRdb called the PCR reads again in MiXCR, with one record for every CDR3 protein. The profile shows fewer than 850,000 distinct CDR3 sequences, roughly 30% of them singletons. The J segment lost 12 bases and the V segment lost 2 bases, leaving 15 bases of the junction unmatched. This CDR3 has 16 amino acids. Looked up from germline, CDR1 is SEHNR and CDR2 is FQNEAQ (reference sequence). Turning to this clonotype: Its cognate antigen is unknown.

Overall study results and limits: For normalized Chao1 diversity, multiple sclerosis patients scored significantly lower than controls did. TRBV segments more frequent in patients than in controls numbered five and included TRBV5-6, TRBV5-1 and TRBV20-1.

Sequenced material: blood. The origin of this receptor is a girl between 10 and 17 years old with multiple sclerosis. The chain uses TRBV7-9 and TRBJ1-4; TRBD1 matches 7 bases. CDR3 sequence: CASSLIGGGRTYELFF. CDR3 coding DNA: TGTGCCAGCAGCTTAATCGGAGGGGGCCGAACATACGAACTGTTTTTT.